Presented here are 10 T cell receptor beta chains from one specimen sequenced in a study of beta chain features in type 1 diabetes. Every bit of the isolated RNA underwent reverse transcription, so sequencing read expressed TCRB transcripts. Profiled with immunoSEQ multiplex PCR; TCRdb holds only in-frame clones, not every one. The profile shows roughly 140,000 clones, approximately 8.1% of them singletons. The sample taken for sequencing was central memory CD4+ T cells from blood. These receptors originate from a man aged 18 to 30 in good health.

The chain recombines TRBV10-3 with TRBJ1-2; possibly TRBD1 for D (6 bases). Germline lookup yields CDR1 ENHRY and CDR2 SYGVKD. This CDR3 is built from 13 residues. Trimming stripped 7 bases from V and 8 bases from J, with 17 bases between. The DNA of the CDR3 is TGTGCCATCACGCGGCCAGGGGAAGGGGGCTACACCTTC. It translates to CAITRPGEGGYTF.

This clone was counted at least ten times. The chain couples TRBV29-1 to TRBJ1-2; perhaps TRBD1 as D (5 bases). Trimming stripped 7 bases from V and 7 bases from J, with 16 bases between. From germline, CDR1 is SQVTM and CDR2 ANQGSEA. The CDR3 sequence is 12 residues long. The CDR3 protein is CSAMDTIGGYTF. CDR3 bases: TGCAGCGCCATGGACACCATTGGTGGCTACACCTTC.

V gene TRBV7-2 combines with J gene TRBJ2-5; D is uncertain. CDR1 is SGHTA, CDR2 FQGNSA, per germline. The CDR3 totals 14 residues. The ends were cut back, 4 bases at V and 2 bases at J, with 11 bases in the middle. The CDR3 DNA reads as TGTGCCAGCAGCTCTGTTCCAGTACAAGAGACCCAGTACTTC. Amino acids: CASSSVPVQETQYF. Filled out from reference TRBV7-2 and TRBJ2-5, the complete variable domain reads GAGVSQSPSNKVTEKGKDVELRCDPISGHTALYWYRQSLGQGLEFLIYFQGNSAPDKSGLPSDRFSAERTGGSVSTLTIQRTQQEDSAVYLCASSSVPVQETQYFGPGTRLLVL.

This clone was picked up a small number of times. CDR3 nucleotide sequence: TGTGCCTGGAGGCTTTACTCCCTTCACTACACCTTC. Translated: CAWRLYSLHYTF. V usage is TRBV30 and J usage is TRBJ1-2, with unresolved D. Trimming stripped 3 bases from V and 10 bases from J, with 15 bases between. The CDR3 is 12 residues long. In germline, CDR1 is GTSNPN, CDR2 SVGIG (reference sequence).

This clone was seen more than once but under ten times. This sequence joins TRBV30 and TRBJ2-3; 8 bases map to TRBD1. The CDR3 length is 14 residues. The V gene's germline CDR1 is GTSNPN and CDR2 SVGIG (reference sequence). V lost 4 bases, J lost 1 base, and 4 bases stayed unmatched. The CDR3 DNA reads TGTGCCTGGACAGGGGGCTTGGGCACAGATACGCAGTATTTT. Its protein is CAWTGGLGTDTQYF.

This clone turned up a few times. The V and J genes are TRBV18 and TRBJ1-5; no clear D. Germline values: CDR1 KGHSH, CDR2 LQKENI. The CDR3 loop spans 16 amino acids. The V gene lost 3 bases and the J gene lost 5 bases, with 17 bases spanning the gap. The CDR3, as DNA: TGTGCCAGCTCACCGGTCGGAGGGTCAAGGGATCAGCCCCAGCATTTT. Translated, it gives CASSPVGGSRDQPQHF.

This clone was found a few times. This chain links TRBV5-1 with TRBJ2-7; 7 nucleotides match TRBD1. The CDR3 length is 16 residues. Germline CDR1 is SGHRS and CDR2 is YFSETQ. Trimming at V came to 3 bases and at J to 3 bases, leaving 12 bases not matched to a gene. CDR3 sequence (DNA): TGCGCCAGCAGCTCACCGACCGGGACAGACCACTACGAGCAGTACTTC. Amino acid sequence: CASSSPTGTDHYEQYF.

This clone has only a few counts. The gene calls are TRBV7-2 and TRBJ2-7; 7 positions agree with TRBD2. The J segment lost 0 bases and the V segment lost 4 bases, leaving 6 bases of the junction unmatched. The CDR3 sequence is 15 residues long. CDR1 is SGHTA and CDR2 is FQGNSA in the germline V gene. DNA of the CDR3: TGTGCCAGCAGCTCTCTAGCGGTTCGCTCCTACGAGCAGTACTTC. The encoded protein is CASSSLAVRSYEQYF.

This chain uses TRBV7-2 with TRBJ2-7, with TRBD2 matching over 9 bases. CDR1 and CDR2 from the germline V gene are SGHTA and FQGNSA. This CDR3 has 15 residues. The J segment lost 2 bases and the V segment lost 1 base, leaving 3 bases of the junction unmatched. The CDR3 loop is CASSLDPSGAYEQYF. DNA of the CDR3: TGTGCCAGCAGCTTAGATCCTAGCGGGGCCTACGAGCAGTACTTC.

The chain combines TRBV4-1 with TRBJ1-5, with D possibly matching TRBD1 (5 bases). Germline assignment: CDR1 MGHRA and CDR2 YSYEKL. This CDR3 has 15 amino acids. V lost 1 base and J lost 3, with 10 bases in between. This CDR3 reads CASSQGGRNNQPQHF. DNA of the CDR3: TGCGCCAGCAGCCAAGGGGGCCGGAACAATCAGCCCCAGCATTTT.